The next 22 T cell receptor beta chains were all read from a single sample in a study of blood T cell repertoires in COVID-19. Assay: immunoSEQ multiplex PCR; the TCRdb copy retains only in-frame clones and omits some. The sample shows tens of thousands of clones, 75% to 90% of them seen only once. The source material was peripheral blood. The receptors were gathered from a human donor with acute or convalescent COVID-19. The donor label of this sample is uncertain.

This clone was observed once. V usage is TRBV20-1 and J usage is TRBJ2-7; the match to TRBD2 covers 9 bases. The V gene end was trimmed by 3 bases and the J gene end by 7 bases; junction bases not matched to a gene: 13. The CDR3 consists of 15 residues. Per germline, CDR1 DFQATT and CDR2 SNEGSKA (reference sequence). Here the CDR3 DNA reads TGCAGTGCTAGTTTCTCCCTAGCGGGATCGGGTGAGCAGTACTTC. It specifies CSASFSLAGSGEQYF.

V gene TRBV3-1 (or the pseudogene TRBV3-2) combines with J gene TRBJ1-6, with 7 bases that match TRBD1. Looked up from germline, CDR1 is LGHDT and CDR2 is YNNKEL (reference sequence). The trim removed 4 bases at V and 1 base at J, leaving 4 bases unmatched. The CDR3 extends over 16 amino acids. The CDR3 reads CASSRRTGSYNSPLHF. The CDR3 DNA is TGTGCCAGCAGCCGAAGGACAGGTTCCTATAATTCACCCCTCCACTTT.

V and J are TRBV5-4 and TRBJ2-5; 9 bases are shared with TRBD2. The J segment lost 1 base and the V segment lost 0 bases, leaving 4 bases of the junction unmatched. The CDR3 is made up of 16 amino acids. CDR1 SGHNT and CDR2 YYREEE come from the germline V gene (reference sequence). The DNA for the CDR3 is TGTGCCAGCAGCTTGGAGGCTAGCGGGGCCCAAGAGACCCAGTACTTC. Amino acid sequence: CASSLEASGAQETQYF.

CDR3 in amino acids: CASSPGQFYGYTF. The DNA for the CDR3 is TGTGCCAGCTCACCGGGACAGTTCTATGGCTACACCTTC. The chain joins TRBV18 to TRBJ1-2; 7 nucleotides line up with TRBD1. The V gene end was trimmed by 3 bases and the J gene end by 4 bases; junction bases not matched to a gene: 2. The CDR3 has 13 amino acids. CDR1 KGHSH and CDR2 LQKENI come from the germline V gene.

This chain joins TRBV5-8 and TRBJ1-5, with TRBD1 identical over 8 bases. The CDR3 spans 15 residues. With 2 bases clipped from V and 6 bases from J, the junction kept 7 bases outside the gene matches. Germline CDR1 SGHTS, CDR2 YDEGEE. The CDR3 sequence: CASSFPGQVLQPQHF. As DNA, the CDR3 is TGTGCCAGCAGCTTCCCGGGACAGGTTCTTCAGCCCCAGCATTTT. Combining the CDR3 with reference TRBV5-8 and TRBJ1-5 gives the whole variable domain EAGVTQSPTHLIKTRGQQATLRCSPISGHTSVYWYQQALGLGLQFLLWYDEGEERNRGNFPPRFSGRQFPNYSSELNVNALELEDSALYLCASSFPGQVLQPQHFGDGTRLSIL.

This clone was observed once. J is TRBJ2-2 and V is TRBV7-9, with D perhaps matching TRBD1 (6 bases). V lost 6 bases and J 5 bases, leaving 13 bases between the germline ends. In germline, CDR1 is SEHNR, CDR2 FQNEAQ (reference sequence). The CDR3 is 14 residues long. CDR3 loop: CASRIRGWTGELFF. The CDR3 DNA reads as TGTGCCAGCAGAATCAGGGGCTGGACCGGGGAGCTGTTTTTT.

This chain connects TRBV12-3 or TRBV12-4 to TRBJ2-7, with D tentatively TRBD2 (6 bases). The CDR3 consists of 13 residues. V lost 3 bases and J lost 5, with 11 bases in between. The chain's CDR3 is CASSFRGLNEQYF. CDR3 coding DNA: TGTGCCAGCAGTTTCCGGGGGTTGAACGAGCAGTACTTC.

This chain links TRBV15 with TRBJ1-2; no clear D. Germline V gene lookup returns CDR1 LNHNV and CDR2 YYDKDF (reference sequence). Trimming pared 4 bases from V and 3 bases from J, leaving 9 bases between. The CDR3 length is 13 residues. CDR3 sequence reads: CATSIGSYYGYTF. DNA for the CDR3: TGTGCCACCAGCATTGGCAGTTACTATGGCTACACCTTC.

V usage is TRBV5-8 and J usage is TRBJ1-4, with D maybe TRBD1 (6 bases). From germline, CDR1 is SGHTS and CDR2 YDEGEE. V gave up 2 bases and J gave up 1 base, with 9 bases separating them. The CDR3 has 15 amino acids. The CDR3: CASSFQGLTNEKLFF. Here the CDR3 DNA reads TGTGCCAGCAGCTTTCAGGGGTTAACTAATGAAAAACTGTTTTTT.

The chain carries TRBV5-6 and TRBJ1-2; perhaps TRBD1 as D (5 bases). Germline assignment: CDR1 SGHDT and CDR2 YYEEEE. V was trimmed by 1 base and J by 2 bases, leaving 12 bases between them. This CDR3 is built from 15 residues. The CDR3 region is CASSLRATENYGYTF. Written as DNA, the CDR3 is TGTGCCAGCAGCTTGAGAGCGACAGAAAACTATGGCTACACCTTC.

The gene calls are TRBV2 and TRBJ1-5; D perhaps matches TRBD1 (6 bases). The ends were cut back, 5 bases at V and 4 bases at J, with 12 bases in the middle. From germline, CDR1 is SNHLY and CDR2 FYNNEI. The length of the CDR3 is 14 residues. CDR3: CASSKTGSNQPQHF. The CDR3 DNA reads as TGTGCCAGCAGTAAGACAGGAAGTAATCAGCCCCAGCATTTT.

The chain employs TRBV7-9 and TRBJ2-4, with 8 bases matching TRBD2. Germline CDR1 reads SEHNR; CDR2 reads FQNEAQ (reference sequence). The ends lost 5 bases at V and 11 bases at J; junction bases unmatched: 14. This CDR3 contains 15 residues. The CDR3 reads CASSPPRRGAGVQYF. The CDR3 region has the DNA TGTGCCAGCAGCCCCCCCCGGCGGGGGGCGGGGGTTCAGTACTTC. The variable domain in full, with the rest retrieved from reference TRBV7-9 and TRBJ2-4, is DTGVSQNPRHKITKRGQNVTFRCDPISEHNRLYWYRQTLGQGPEFLTYFQNEAQLEKSRLLSDRFSAERPKGSFSTLEIQRTEQGDSAMYLCASSPPRRGAGVQYFGAGTRLSVL.

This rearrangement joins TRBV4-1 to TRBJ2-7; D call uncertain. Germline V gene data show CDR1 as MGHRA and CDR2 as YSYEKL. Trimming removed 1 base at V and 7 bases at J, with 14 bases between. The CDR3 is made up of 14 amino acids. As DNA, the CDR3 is TGCGCCAGCAGCCAAGTACACAGCCAAGCAGAGCAGTACTTC. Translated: CASSQVHSQAEQYF.

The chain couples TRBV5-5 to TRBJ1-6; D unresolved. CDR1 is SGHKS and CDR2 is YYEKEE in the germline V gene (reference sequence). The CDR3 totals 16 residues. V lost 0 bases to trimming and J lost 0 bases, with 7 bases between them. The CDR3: CASSLGGSSYNSPLHF. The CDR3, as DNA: TGTGCCAGCAGCTTGGGTGGGAGCTCCTATAATTCACCCCTCCACTTT.

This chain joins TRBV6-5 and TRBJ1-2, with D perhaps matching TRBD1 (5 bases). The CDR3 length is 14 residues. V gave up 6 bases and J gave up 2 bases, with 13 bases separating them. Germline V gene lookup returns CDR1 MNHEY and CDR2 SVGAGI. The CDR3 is CASRVQGTNYGYTF. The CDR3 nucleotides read TGTGCCAGCAGAGTCCAGGGAACCAACTATGGCTACACCTTC.

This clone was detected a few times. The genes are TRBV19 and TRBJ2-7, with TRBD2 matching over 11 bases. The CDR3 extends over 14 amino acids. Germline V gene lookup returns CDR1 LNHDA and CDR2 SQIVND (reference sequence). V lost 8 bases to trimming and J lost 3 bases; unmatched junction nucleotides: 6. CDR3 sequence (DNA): TGTGCCAGTCGTGTAGCGGGAGGGAACTACGAGCAGTACTTC. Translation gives CASRVAGGNYEQYF.

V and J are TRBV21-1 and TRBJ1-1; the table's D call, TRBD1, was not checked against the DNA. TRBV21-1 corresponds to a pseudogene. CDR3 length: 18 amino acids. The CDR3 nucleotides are TGTGCCAGCAGACAGAGTACCGGGACAGGGGGAAGGGACACTGAAGCTTTCTTT. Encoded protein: CASRQSTGTGGRDTEAFF.

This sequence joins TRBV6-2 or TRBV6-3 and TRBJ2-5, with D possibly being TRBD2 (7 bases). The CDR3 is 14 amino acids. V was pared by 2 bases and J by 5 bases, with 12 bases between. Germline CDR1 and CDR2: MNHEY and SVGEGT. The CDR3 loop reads CASSYPGGWETQYF. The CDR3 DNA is TGTGCCAGCAGTTACCCGGGGGGCTGGGAGACCCAGTACTTC.

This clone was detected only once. CDR3 DNA sequence: TGCGCCAGCAGCTTGGTCTCCGGGTCCTACAATGAGCAGTTCTTC. Its protein is CASSLVSGSYNEQFF. V gene TRBV5-1 combines with J gene TRBJ2-1, with D hard to call. The length of the CDR3 is 15 residues. V gave up 0 bases and J gave up 1 base, with 8 bases separating them. The germline V gene has CDR1 SGHRS and CDR2 YFSETQ.

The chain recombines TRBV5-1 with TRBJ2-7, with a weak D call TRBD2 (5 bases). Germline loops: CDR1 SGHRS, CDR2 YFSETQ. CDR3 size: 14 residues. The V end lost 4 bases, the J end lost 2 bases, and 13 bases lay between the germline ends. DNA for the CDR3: TGCGCCAGCAGCGAGGATACGAGGGCCTACGAGCAGTACTTC. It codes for CASSEDTRAYEQYF. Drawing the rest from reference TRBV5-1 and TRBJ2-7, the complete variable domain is KAGVTQTPRYLIKTRGQQVTLSCSPISGHRSVSWYQQTPGQGLQFLFEYFSETQRNKGNFPGRFSGRQFSNSRSEMNVSTLELGDSALYLCASSEDTRAYEQYFGPGTRLTVT.

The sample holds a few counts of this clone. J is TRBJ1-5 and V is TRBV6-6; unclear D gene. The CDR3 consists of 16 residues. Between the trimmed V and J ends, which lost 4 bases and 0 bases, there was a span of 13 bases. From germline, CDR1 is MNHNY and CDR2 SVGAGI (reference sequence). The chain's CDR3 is CASSSPSEGSNQPQHF. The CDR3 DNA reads TGTGCCAGCAGTTCACCGTCTGAGGGTAGCAATCAGCCCCAGCATTTT.

Written as DNA, the CDR3 is TGCAGTGCTAAAATAGCGGGAGGGCGGTTCTTC. Translated, it gives CSAKIAGGRFF. This sequence joins TRBV20-1 and TRBJ2-1, with 11 bases matching TRBD2. Germline CDR1 reads DFQATT; CDR2 reads SNEGSKA (reference sequence). Trimming took 4 bases from V and 15 from J; bases not matched to a gene: 5. The CDR3 is 11 amino acids.